Below are 18 T cell receptor beta chains sequenced from a single sample in a study of cytomegalovirus exposure and HLA in healthy donors. Sequenced by immunoSEQ multiplex PCR; TCRdb stores in-frame clones only, minus some. The sample holds fewer than 300,000 clones, around 89% seen once. Sequencing was done on a sample of PBMCs. These receptors all stem from a young woman in good health and CMV-seronegative.

This CDR3 reads CASSLGQVAQETQYF. DNA for the CDR3: TGTGCCAGCAGTTTGGGACAGGTGGCTCAAGAGACCCAGTACTTC. The chain employs TRBV28 and TRBJ2-5, with 8 nucleotides matching TRBD1. CDR1 and CDR2 (germline): MDHEN, SYDVKM. The CDR3 covers 15 residues. V trimming: 3 bases; J trimming: 2 bases; junction bases outside the gene matches: 5. Combining the CDR3 with reference TRBV28 and TRBJ2-5 gives the whole variable domain DVKVTQSSRYLVKRTGEKVFLECVQDMDHENMFWYRQDPGLGLRLIYFSYDVKMKEKGDIPEGYSVSREKKERFSLILESASTNQTSMYLCASSLGQVAQETQYFGPGTRLLVL.

V and J are TRBV29-1 and TRBJ2-1, with a possible D match to TRBD2 (5 bases). The V end was cut by 4 bases, the J end by 7 bases, with 11 bases between. Per germline, CDR1 SQVTM and CDR2 ANQGSEA. This CDR3 has 12 amino acids. The chain's CDR3 is CSVAAGRNEQFF. DNA of the CDR3: TGCAGCGTTGCTGCGGGTAGAAATGAGCAGTTCTTC.

V usage is TRBV28 and J usage is TRBJ2-7; D is perhaps TRBD2 (6 bases). The CDR3 loop spans 16 amino acids. The V gene's germline CDR1 is MDHEN and CDR2 SYDVKM. Trimming left V 3 bases short and J 3 bases short, with 18 bases between. The CDR3 here is CASSLASEGFGYEQYF. The CDR3 coding sequence is TGTGCCAGCAGTTTGGCTAGCGAAGGCTTTGGCTACGAGCAGTACTTC.

The chain is built from TRBV9 and TRBJ2-2; the D is unclear. Germline CDR1 reads SGDLS; CDR2 reads YYNGEE. V lost 0 bases and J 7 bases, leaving 7 bases between the germline ends. The CDR3 has 13 residues. The CDR3 region has the DNA TGTGCCAGCAGCGTAGTAGTCGGCGGGGAGCTGTTTTTT. Translating gives CASSVVVGGELFF.

This clone has only a few counts. V gene TRBV28 combines with J gene TRBJ2-5, with D unresolved. Germline V gene lookup returns CDR1 MDHEN and CDR2 SYDVKM. CDR3 length: 15 residues. Trimming took 7 bases from V and 1 from J, leaving 16 bases between them. CDR3 loop: CASNVQLGPQETQYF. CDR3 sequence (DNA): TGTGCCAGCAATGTTCAACTTGGGCCCCAAGAGACCCAGTACTTC.

The J gene is TRBJ1-1, the V gene TRBV15; 7 positions match TRBD1. CDR3 size: 15 residues. The trim removed 4 bases at V and 1 base at J, leaving 6 bases unmatched. Germline CDR1 is LNHNV and CDR2 is YYDKDF (reference sequence). The CDR3 DNA reads TGTGCCACCAGCATGGACAGGCGGGCGAACACTGAAGCTTTCTTT. As protein: CATSMDRRANTEAFF.

J is TRBJ1-1 and V is TRBV10-3; perhaps TRBD1 as D (5 bases). The CDR3 consists of 12 residues. Germline V lookup: CDR1 ENHRY, CDR2 SYGVKD. Trimming shortened V by 3 bases and J by 7 bases, and 9 bases separated the two germline ends. CDR3 protein: CAISDGGGEAFF. The DNA of the CDR3 is TGTGCCATCAGTGATGGGGGAGGTGAAGCTTTCTTT.

The gene calls are TRBV28 and TRBJ2-7; maybe TRBD1 (6 bases). Trimming removed 2 bases at V and 4 bases at J, with 21 bases between. CDR1 is MDHEN, CDR2 SYDVKM, per germline. This CDR3 has 17 amino acids. CDR3: CASSLPKLGQFAYEQYF. Written as DNA, the CDR3 is TGTGCCAGCAGTTTACCGAAGCTTGGACAGTTCGCGTACGAGCAGTACTTC. The whole variable domain, remainder taken from reference TRBV28 and TRBJ2-7, is DVKVTQSSRYLVKRTGEKVFLECVQDMDHENMFWYRQDPGLGLRLIYFSYDVKMKEKGDIPEGYSVSREKKERFSLILESASTNQTSMYLCASSLPKLGQFAYEQYFGPGTRLTVT.

The CDR3 sequence is CAWALVAVDTQYF. The CDR3 DNA follows: TGTGCCTGGGCCCTAGTAGCGGTGGATACGCAGTATTTT. The chain joins TRBV30 to TRBJ2-3, with a tentative D call TRBD2 (6 bases). CDR1 and CDR2 (germline): GTSNPN, SVGIG (reference sequence). This CDR3 is built from 13 residues. The ends were cut back, 5 bases at V and 6 bases at J, with 15 bases in the middle.

This chain uses TRBV28 with TRBJ2-1; possible D gene TRBD1, 5 bases. This CDR3 is built from 13 residues. CDR1 MDHEN and CDR2 SYDVKM come from the germline V gene. V lost 2 bases to trimming and J lost 12 bases, with 14 bases between them. This chain's CDR3 is CASSLRGPTVQFF. DNA of the CDR3: TGTGCCAGCAGTTTAAGGGGCCCGACGGTGCAGTTCTTC.

The rearrangement uses TRBV15 and TRBJ1-5, with a possible D match to TRBD1 (5 bases). V dropped 8 bases and J dropped 5 bases, with 19 bases sitting between them. The CDR3 has 15 amino acids. CDR1 and CDR2 from the germline V gene are LNHNV and YYDKDF (reference sequence). Here the CDR3 DNA reads TGTGCCACCCGTACGTCAGGGCGGCGTGATCAGCCCCAGCATTTT. Protein sequence: CATRTSGRRDQPQHF. Using reference TRBV15 and TRBJ1-5 for the parts outside the CDR3, the full variable domain is DAMVIQNPRYQVTQFGKPVTLSCSQTLNHNVMYWYQQKSSQAPKLLFHYYDKDFNNEADTPDNFQSRRPNTSFCFLDIRSPGLGDTAMYLCATRTSGRRDQPQHFGDGTRLSIL.

This clone was detected once. The chain joins TRBV6-5 to TRBJ2-7; 8 bases map to TRBD2. The germline gives CDR1 MNHEY, CDR2 SVGAGI. The trim removed 6 bases at V and 2 bases at J, leaving 9 bases unmatched. The CDR3 length is 15 residues. The CDR3 coding sequence is TGTGCCAGCAGCAAAGGTAGCGGGACCACCTACGAGCAGTACTTC. It translates to CASSKGSGTTYEQYF.

The genes are TRBV2 and TRBJ2-7; D is unresolved. The ends were cut back, 4 bases at V and 2 bases at J, with 12 bases in the middle. The CDR3 runs 14 residues. Germline CDR1 is SNHLY and CDR2 is FYNNEI. The CDR3 sequence is CASSVQARTYEQYF. CDR3 DNA sequence: TGTGCCAGCAGTGTCCAGGCCCGAACCTACGAGCAGTACTTC.

CDR3 sequence reads: CASSVGPQGNQPQHF. The CDR3 bases are TGTGCCAGCAGCGTAGGCCCACAGGGGAACCAGCCCCAGCATTTT. This chain uses TRBV9 with TRBJ1-5, with TRBD1 matching 7 bases. Germline values: CDR1 SGDLS, CDR2 YYNGEE. CDR3 length equals 15 residues. Unmatched junction bases numbered 7, after V lost 0 bases and J lost 7 bases.

This clone was found once. The chain carries TRBV6-1 and TRBJ1-1, with a tentative D call TRBD1 (5 bases). Trimming shortened V by 4 bases and J by 5 bases, and 11 bases separated the two germline ends. Per germline, CDR1 MNHNS and CDR2 SASEGT. CDR3 length: 13 residues. The DNA for the CDR3 is TGTGCCAGCAGTGGCGGGGGAAGGACTGAAGCTTTCTTT. This translates into CASSGGGRTEAFF.

The chain recombines TRBV5-4 with TRBJ2-7; perhaps TRBD1 as D (5 bases). Germline V gene data show CDR1 as SGHNT and CDR2 as YYREEE (reference sequence). The CDR3 covers 15 residues. V was pared by 4 bases and J by 2 bases, with 16 bases between. The CDR3 nucleotides read TGTGCCAGCAGCCAGGGCCTCGTCCAGGCCTACGAGCAGTACTTC. Its translation is CASSQGLVQAYEQYF.

V usage is TRBV6-5 and J usage is TRBJ1-5, with TRBD1 as a possible D gene (6 bases). The CDR3 has 16 amino acids. V was pared by 4 bases and J by 9 bases, with 22 bases between. The V gene's germline CDR1 is MNHEY and CDR2 SVGAGI. The CDR3 bases are TGTGCCAGCAGTTTATCTAAGAACAGGGTGATACGGCCCCAGCATTTT. Encoded protein: CASSLSKNRVIRPQHF.

This sequence joins TRBV25-1 and TRBJ2-3; D is unclear. Looked up from germline, CDR1 is MGHDK and CDR2 is SYGVNS. The V end was cut by 1 base, the J end by 2 bases, with 7 bases between. The CDR3 consists of 14 residues. The CDR3 DNA reads TGTGCCAGCAGTGAATTCCTGGCCACAGATACGCAGTATTTT. Amino acids: CASSEFLATDTQYF.